This T cell receptor (beta chain) is from a study of regulatory T cells in long-lasting Graves disease. On the study more broadly: More than 5 years of antithyroid drugs with positive TSH receptor antibodies defined persistent Graves' disease. Findings and caveats of the study: The study found persistent patients shared more public clonotypes (approximately 2,700) than new patients (about 890).

The CDR3 sequence is 15 residues long. The germline CDR1 and CDR2 sequences are LNHDA and SQIVND (reference sequence). The V segment lost 5 bases and the J segment 3 bases; nucleotides outside the gene matches: 5. Construction of the TCR beta libraries employed iRepertoire HTBI primers in conjunction with Arm-PCR of CDR3 regions. TCRdb redid the calling of the multiplex PCR reads with MiXCR, one entry per CDR3 protein. Altogether 400,000 to 450,000 distinct CDR3 sequences are present, about a quarter being singletons, with the ten largest covering about a quarter. Described time point: persistent/refractory GD, antithyroid drugs over 5 years with positive TRAb. After RNA was extracted from PBMCs, the TCR library was made from it. Under American Thyroid Association guidelines, Graves' disease was diagnosed. Staff took roughly 8.8 milliliters of peripheral blood and put it into EDTA tubes. Only a few counts were recorded for this clonotype. Its target is not known.

Source: peripheral blood mononuclear cells (PBMCs), taken when the disease was refractory, from a patient treated with antithyroid drugs. The gene calls are TRBV19 and TRBJ2-5; 11 nucleotides align to TRBD2. This receptor was obtained from a female donor with Graves disease. The CDR3 coding sequence is TGTGCCAGTAGTGATGGGACTAGCGGAAAAGAGACCCAGTACTTC. Its translation: CASSDGTSGKETQYF.